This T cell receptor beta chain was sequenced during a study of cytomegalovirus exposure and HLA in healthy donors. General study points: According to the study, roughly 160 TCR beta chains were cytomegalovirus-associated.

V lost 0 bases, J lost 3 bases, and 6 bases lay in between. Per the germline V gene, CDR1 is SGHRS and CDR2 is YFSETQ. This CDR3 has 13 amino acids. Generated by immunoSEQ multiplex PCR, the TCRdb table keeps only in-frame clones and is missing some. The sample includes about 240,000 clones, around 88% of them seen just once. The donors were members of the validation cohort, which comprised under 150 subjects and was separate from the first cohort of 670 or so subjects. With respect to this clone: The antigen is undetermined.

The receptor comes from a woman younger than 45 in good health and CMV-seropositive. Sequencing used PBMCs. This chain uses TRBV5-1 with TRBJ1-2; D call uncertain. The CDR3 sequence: CASSLVVDYGYTF. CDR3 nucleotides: TGCGCCAGCAGCTTGGTGGTAGACTATGGCTACACCTTC.